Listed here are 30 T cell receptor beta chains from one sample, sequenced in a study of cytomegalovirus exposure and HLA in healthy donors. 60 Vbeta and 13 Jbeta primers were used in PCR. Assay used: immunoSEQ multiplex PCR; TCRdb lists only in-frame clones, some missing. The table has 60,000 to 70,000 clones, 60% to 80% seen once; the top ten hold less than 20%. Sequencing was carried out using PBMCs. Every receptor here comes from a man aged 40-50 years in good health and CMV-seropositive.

The CDR3 loop is CASSRDSHYEQYF. The DNA for the CDR3 is TGTGCCAGCAGCCGGGACAGTCACTACGAGCAGTACTTC. This rearrangement joins TRBV7-9 to TRBJ2-7; 7 positions match TRBD1. The V and J ends lost 5 bases and 3 bases, in that order; junction bases with no gene match: 4. There are 13 residues in the CDR3. Looked up from germline, CDR1 is SEHNR and CDR2 is FQNEAQ (reference sequence).

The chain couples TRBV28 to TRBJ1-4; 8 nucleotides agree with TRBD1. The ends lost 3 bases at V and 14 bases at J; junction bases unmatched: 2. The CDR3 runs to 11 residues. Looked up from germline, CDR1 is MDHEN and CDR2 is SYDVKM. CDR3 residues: CASSLTGVLFF. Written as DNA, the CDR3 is TGTGCCAGCAGTTTGACAGGGGTGCTGTTTTTT. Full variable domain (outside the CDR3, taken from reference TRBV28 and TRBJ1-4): DVKVTQSSRYLVKRTGEKVFLECVQDMDHENMFWYRQDPGLGLRLIYFSYDVKMKEKGDIPEGYSVSREKKERFSLILESASTNQTSMYLCASSLTGVLFFGSGTQLSVL.

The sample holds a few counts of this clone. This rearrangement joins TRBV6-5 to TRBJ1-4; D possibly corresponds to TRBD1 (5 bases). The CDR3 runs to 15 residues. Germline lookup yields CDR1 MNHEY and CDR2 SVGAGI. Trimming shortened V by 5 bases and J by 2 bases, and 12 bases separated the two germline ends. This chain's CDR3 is CASSRTGVTNEKLFF. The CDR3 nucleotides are TGTGCCAGCAGTCGAACGGGGGTGACTAATGAAAAACTGTTTTTT.

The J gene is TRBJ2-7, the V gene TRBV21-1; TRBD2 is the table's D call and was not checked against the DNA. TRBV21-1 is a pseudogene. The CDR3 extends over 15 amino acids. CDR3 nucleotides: TGTGCCAGCAGGGACTTTTGGTGGAAAGACTACGAGCAGTACTTC. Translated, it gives CASRDFWWKDYEQYF.

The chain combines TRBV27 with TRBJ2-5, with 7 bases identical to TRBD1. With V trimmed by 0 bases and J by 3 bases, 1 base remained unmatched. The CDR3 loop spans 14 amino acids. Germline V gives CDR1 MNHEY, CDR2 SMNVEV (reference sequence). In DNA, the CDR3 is TGTGCCAGCAGTTTATCGGGGACAGAAGAGACCCAGTACTTC. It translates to CASSLSGTEETQYF.

Here the CDR3 reads CASSPGGGIQETQYF. CDR3 in DNA: TGTGCCAGCAGCCCCGGGGGTGGAATCCAAGAGACCCAGTACTTC. The chain links TRBV7-3 to TRBJ2-5, with a tentative D call TRBD2 (6 bases). The CDR3 is 15 residues long. Germline CDR1 and CDR2: SGHTA and FQGTGA. Trimming stripped 5 bases from V and 1 base from J, with 14 bases between.

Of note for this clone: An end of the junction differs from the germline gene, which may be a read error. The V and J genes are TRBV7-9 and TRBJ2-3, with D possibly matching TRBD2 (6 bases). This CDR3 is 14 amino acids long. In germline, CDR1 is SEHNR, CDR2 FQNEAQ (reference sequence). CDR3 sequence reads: CSSSLAATPDTQYF. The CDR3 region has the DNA TGTTCCAGCAGCTTAGCGGCAACCCCAGATACGCAGTATTTT.

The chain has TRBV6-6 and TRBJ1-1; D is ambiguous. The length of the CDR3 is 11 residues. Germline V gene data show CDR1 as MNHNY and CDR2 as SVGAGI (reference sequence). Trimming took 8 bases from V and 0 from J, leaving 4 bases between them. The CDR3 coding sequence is TGTGCCAGCCGGTTGAACACTGAAGCTTTCTTT. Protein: CASRLNTEAFF.

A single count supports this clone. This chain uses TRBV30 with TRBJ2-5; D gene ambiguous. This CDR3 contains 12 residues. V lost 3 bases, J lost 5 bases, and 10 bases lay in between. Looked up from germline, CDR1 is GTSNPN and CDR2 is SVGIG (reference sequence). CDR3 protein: CAWRGPKETQYF. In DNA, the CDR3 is TGTGCCTGGAGGGGCCCAAAGGAGACCCAGTACTTC.

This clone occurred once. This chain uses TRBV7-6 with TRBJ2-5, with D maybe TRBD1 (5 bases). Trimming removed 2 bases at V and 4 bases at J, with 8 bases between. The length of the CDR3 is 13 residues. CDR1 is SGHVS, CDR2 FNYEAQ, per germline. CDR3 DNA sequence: TGTGCCAGCAGCTTAAGGGGAAGAGAGACCCAGTACTTC. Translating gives CASSLRGRETQYF.

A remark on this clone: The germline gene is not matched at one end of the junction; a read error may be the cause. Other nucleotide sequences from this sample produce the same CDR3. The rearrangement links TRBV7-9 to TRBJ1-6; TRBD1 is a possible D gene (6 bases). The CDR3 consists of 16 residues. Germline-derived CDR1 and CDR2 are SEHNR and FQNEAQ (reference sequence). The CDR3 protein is CASSLDGGHRGSPLHF. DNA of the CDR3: TGCGCCAGCAGCTTAGATGGGGGACATCGCGGTTCACCCCTCCACTTT.

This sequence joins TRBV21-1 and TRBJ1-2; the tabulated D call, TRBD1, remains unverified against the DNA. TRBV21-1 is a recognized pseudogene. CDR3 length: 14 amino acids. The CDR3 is CASSIRDSLYGYTF. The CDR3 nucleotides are TGTGCCAGCAGCATCCGGGACAGCCTCTATGGCTACACCTTC.

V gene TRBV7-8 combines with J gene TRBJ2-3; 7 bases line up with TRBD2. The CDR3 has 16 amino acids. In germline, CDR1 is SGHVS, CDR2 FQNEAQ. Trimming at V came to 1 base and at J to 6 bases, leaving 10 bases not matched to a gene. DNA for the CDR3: TGTGCCAGCAGCTTAGGGCGACTAGCTATAGGGGATACGCAGTATTTT. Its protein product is CASSLGRLAIGDTQYF. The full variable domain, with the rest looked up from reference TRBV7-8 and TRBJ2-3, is GAGVSQSPRYKVAKRGQDVALRCDPISGHVSLFWYQQALGQGPEFLTYFQNEAQLDKSGLPSDRFFAERPEGSVSTLKIQRTQQEDSAVYLCASSLGRLAIGDTQYFGPGTRLTVL.

The chain's CDR3 is CASSYYLGQNKETQYF. CDR3 in DNA: TGTGCCAGCAGCTACTACCTCGGACAGAACAAGGAGACCCAGTACTTC. J is TRBJ2-5 and V is TRBV5-8, with D possibly matching TRBD1 (6 bases). The ends were cut back, 3 bases at V and 5 bases at J, with 20 bases in the middle. Looked up from germline, CDR1 is SGHTS and CDR2 is YDEGEE. The CDR3 is 16 amino acids.

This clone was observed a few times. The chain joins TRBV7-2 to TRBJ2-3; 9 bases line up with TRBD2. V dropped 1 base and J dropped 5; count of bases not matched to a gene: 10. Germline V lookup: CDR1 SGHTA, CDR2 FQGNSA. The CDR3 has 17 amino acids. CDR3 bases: TGTGCCAGCAGCTTAGTGGTTGCGGGAGGGGGCCAAGATACGCAGTATTTT. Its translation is CASSLVVAGGGQDTQYF.

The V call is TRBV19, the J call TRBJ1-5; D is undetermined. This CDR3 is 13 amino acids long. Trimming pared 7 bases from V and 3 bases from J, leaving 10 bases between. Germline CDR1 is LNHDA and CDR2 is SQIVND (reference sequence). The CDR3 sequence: CASKVGDNQPQHF. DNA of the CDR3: TGTGCCAGTAAGGTTGGAGACAATCAGCCCCAGCATTTT.

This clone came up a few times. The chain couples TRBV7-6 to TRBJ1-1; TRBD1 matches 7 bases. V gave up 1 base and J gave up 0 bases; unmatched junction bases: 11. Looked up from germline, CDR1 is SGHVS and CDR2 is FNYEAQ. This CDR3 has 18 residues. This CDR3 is CASSLEIRQGYVNTEAFF. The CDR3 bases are TGTGCCAGCAGCTTAGAGATAAGACAGGGATATGTGAACACTGAAGCTTTCTTT.

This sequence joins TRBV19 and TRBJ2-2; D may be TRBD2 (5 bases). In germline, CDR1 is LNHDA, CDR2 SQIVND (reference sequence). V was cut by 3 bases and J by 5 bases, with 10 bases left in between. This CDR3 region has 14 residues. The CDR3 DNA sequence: TGTGCCAGTAGTATCGGGGTATCTACCGGGGAGCTGTTTTTT. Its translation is CASSIGVSTGELFF. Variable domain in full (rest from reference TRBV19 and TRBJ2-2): DGGITQSPKYLFRKEGQNVTLSCEQNLNHDAMYWYRQDPGQGLRLIYYSQIVNDFQKGDIAEGYSVSREKKESFPLTVTSAQKNPTAFYLCASSIGVSTGELFFGEGSRLTVL.

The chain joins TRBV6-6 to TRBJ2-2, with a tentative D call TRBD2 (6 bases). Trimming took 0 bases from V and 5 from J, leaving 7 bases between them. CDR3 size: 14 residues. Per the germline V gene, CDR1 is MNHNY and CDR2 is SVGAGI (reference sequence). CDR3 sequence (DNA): TGTGCCAGCAGTTACTCGCGGGGTACCGGGGAGCTGTTTTTT. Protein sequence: CASSYSRGTGELFF.

CDR3 DNA sequence: TGTGCCAGTAGTATAGATCTTTGTTCCCAGCATTTT. Amino acids: CASSIDLCSQHF. The chain carries TRBV19 and TRBJ1-5; D remains ambiguous. Trimming shortened V by 0 bases and J by 11 bases, and 8 bases separated the two germline ends. CDR3 length equals 12 residues. Germline V lookup: CDR1 LNHDA, CDR2 SQIVND (reference sequence).

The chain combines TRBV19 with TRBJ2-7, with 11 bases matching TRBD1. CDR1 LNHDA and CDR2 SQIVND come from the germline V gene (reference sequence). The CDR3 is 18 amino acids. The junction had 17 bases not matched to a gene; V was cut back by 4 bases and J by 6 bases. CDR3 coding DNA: TGTGCCAGTAGTACCATCTTGGGACAGGGGGTAATAGAAGCCGAGCAGTACTTC. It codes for CASSTILGQGVIEAEQYF. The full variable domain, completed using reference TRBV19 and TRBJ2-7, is DGGITQSPKYLFRKEGQNVTLSCEQNLNHDAMYWYRQDPGQGLRLIYYSQIVNDFQKGDIAEGYSVSREKKESFPLTVTSAQKNPTAFYLCASSTILGQGVIEAEQYFGPGTRLTVT.

CDR3 loop: CASSLSPTANTEAFF. The CDR3 bases are TGCGCCAGCAGCCTAAGCCCCACAGCTAACACTGAAGCTTTCTTT. The J gene is TRBJ1-1, the V gene TRBV4-3; D is uncertain. Germline loops: CDR1 LGHNA, CDR2 YSLEER. The V end lost 4 bases, the J end lost 2 bases, and 14 bases lay between the germline ends. The CDR3 is made up of 15 amino acids.

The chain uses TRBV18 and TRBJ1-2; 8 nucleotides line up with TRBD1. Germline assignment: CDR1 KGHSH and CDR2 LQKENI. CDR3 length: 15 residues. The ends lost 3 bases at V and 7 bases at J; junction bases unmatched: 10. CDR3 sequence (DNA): TGTGCCAGCTCACCTCTAACAGGGGGGCAACCTGGCTACACCTTC. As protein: CASSPLTGGQPGYTF.

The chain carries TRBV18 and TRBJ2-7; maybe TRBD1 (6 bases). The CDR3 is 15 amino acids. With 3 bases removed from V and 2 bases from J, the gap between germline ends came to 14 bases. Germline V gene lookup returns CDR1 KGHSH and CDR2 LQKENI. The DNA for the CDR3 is TGTGCCAGCTCACCCCAGGGGCAGAGCACCTACGAGCAGTACTTC. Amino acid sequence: CASSPQGQSTYEQYF.

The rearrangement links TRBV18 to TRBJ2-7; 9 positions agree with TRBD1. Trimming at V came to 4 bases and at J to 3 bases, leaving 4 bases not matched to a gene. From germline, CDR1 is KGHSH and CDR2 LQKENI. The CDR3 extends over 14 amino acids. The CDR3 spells CASSRDREIYEQYF. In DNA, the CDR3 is TGTGCCAGCTCACGGGACAGGGAGATCTACGAGCAGTACTTC.

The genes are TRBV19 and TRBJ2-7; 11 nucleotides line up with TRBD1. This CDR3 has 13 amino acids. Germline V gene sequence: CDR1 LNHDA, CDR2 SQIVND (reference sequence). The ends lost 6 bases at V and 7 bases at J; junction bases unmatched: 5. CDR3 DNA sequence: TGTGCCAGTAGGGACAGGGGGCGCCGGGAGCAGTACTTC. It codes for CASRDRGRREQYF.

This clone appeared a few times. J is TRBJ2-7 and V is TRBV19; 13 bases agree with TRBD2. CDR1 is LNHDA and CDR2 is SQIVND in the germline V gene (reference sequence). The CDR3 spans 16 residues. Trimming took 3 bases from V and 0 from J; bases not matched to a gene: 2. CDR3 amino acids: CASSIGTSGASYEQYF. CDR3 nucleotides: TGTGCCAGTAGTATTGGGACTAGCGGGGCCTCCTACGAGCAGTACTTC.

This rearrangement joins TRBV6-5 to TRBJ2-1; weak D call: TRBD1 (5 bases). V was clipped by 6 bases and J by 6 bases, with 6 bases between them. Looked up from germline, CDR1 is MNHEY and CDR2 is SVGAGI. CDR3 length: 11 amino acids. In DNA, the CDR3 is TGTGCCAGCAGGGGGCTCAATGAGCAGTTCTTC. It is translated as CASRGLNEQFF.

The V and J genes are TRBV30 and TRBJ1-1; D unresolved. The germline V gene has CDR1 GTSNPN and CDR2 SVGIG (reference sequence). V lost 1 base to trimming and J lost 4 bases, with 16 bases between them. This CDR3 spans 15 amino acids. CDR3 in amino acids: CAWSDPTRSSTEAFF. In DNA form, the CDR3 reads TGTGCCTGGAGTGATCCGACGCGGTCTAGCACTGAAGCTTTCTTT. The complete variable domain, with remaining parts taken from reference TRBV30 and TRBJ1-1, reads SQTIHQWPATLVQPVGSPLSLECTVEGTSNPNLYWYRQAAGRGLQLLFYSVGIGQISSEVPQNLSASRPQDRQFILSSKKLLLSDSGFYLCAWSDPTRSSTEAFFGQGTRLTVV.

CDR3 bases: TGTGCCAGCAGCCTGCATAGGGAGACTGAAGCTTTCTTT. Amino acids: CASSLHRETEAFF. V is TRBV7-2 and J is TRBJ1-1; D gene ambiguous. CDR3 size: 13 residues. The V gene lost 5 bases and the J gene lost 5 bases, with 12 bases spanning the gap. Germline CDR1 and CDR2: SGHTA and FQGNSA.